The 4 T cell receptor beta chains given below trace back to one sample, sequenced in a study of sequential checkpoint blockade in melanoma. Generated by immunoSEQ multiplex PCR, the TCRdb table keeps only in-frame clones and is missing some. The table has about 12,000 clones, 20% to 30% seen once. Treatment denoted: randomized to nivolumab then ipilimumab (arm A) or the reverse (arm B). The sequences come from tumor tissue (inferred from file names), collected from a patient given nivolumab and ipilimumab in sequence. The receptor source for this set is a human donor with melanoma.

The table lists this clone with a few counts. This chain links TRBV11-3 with TRBJ2-1, with D perhaps TRBD1 (5 bases). Germline V CDR1 and CDR2: SGHNT, YENEEA. V was pared by 5 bases and J by 5 bases, with 13 bases between. The CDR3 has 14 residues. The CDR3 DNA sequence: TGTGCCAGCAGCCCCTCGGACATTCACAATGAGCAGTTCTTC. This translates into CASSPSDIHNEQFF.

This clone was detected a few times. The V call is TRBV11-3, the J call TRBJ1-1; the D gene is possibly TRBD1 (5 bases). The CDR3 contains 14 residues. Trimming took 2 bases from V and 0 from J, leaving 7 bases between them. Germline V CDR1 and CDR2: SGHNT, YENEEA. The CDR3 nucleotides read TGTGCCAGCAGCTTATGGGGCGTGAACACTGAAGCTTTCTTT. This translates into CASSLWGVNTEAFF.

The V gene is TRBV6-8, the J gene TRBJ2-1, with D possibly matching TRBD1 (5 bases). Trimming cost V 0 bases and J 3 bases, with 15 bases left between them. From germline, CDR1 is MNHGY and CDR2 SAAAGT. This CDR3 contains 17 residues. The CDR3 region has the DNA TGTGCCAGCAGTTACTCGGACACTTCTCTGGGCTACAATGAGCAGTTCTTC. Amino acids: CASSYSDTSLGYNEQFF.

This clone was counted between two and nine times. This rearrangement joins TRBV9 to TRBJ2-7; D is undetermined. The CDR3 length is 13 residues. Trimming removed 3 bases from V and 3 bases from J, with 10 bases in between. Germline lookup yields CDR1 SGDLS and CDR2 YYNGEE. CDR3 protein: CASSADTGYEQYF. The CDR3 nucleotides are TGTGCCAGCAGCGCAGATACGGGCTACGAGCAGTACTTC.